The 17 T cell receptor beta chains given below trace back to one sample, sequenced in a study of shared clonotypes between healthy human individuals. TCRdb's table, derived via immunoSEQ multiplex PCR, lists solely in-frame clones and lacks some. The top ten hold roughly 1% of the sample, which has some 2 million clones, just under 95% seen once. The naive CD8 subset, CD45RO-negative cells positively selected for CCR7, excluded terminally differentiated effector memory CD45RA+ cells. Sequenced input: naive CD8+ T cells sorted from blood. All receptors come from a man between 18 and 29 years old in good health.

The chain joins TRBV6-1 to TRBJ1-1; D ambiguous. Germline V gene lookup returns CDR1 MNHNS and CDR2 SASEGT. CDR3 size: 13 residues. V lost 6 bases to trimming and J lost 2 bases, with 10 bases between them. CDR3: CASRSGGNTEAFF. CDR3 coding DNA: TGTGCCAGCAGGAGTGGTGGTAACACTGAAGCTTTCTTT.

The chain links TRBV6-5 to TRBJ2-7; TRBD1 aligns across 7 bases. Trimming at V came to 2 bases and at J to 10 bases, leaving 5 bases not matched to a gene. Germline lookup yields CDR1 MNHEY and CDR2 SVGAGI. This CDR3 is 12 amino acids long. CDR3 in DNA: TGTGCCAGCAGTTACGGGCAGGGGGTCCAGTACTTC. Translating gives CASSYGQGVQYF.

This rearrangement joins TRBV12-5 to TRBJ2-3, with D unresolved. CDR3 length: 12 amino acids. Germline-derived CDR1 and CDR2 are LGHNT and FRNRAP. V was cut by 5 bases and J by 2 bases, with 5 bases left in between. CDR3 residues: CASGRPTDTQYF. In DNA, the CDR3 is TGTGCTAGTGGTAGACCCACAGATACGCAGTATTTT.

The rearrangement joins TRBV28 to TRBJ1-3, with D possibly TRBD1 on 6 matching bases. The CDR3 has 15 amino acids. V was pared by 3 bases and J by 4 bases, with 13 bases between. Germline assignment: CDR1 MDHEN and CDR2 SYDVKM. CDR3 nucleotide sequence: TGTGCCAGCAGTTTCCGAGGACAGTTAGGAAACACCATATATTTT. As protein: CASSFRGQLGNTIYF.

The chain employs TRBV6-5 and TRBJ2-2; tentatively, D is TRBD1 (6 bases). Germline CDR1 is MNHEY and CDR2 is SVGAGI. V was clipped by 8 bases and J by 7 bases, with 20 bases between them. The length of the CDR3 is 15 residues. The CDR3 reads CASLLIIGGNGELFF. In nucleotides, the CDR3 is TGTGCCAGCCTACTTATAATAGGGGGAAACGGGGAGCTGTTTTTT.

Of note for this clone: In the same sample, other DNA sequences code for this CDR3. The rearrangement joins TRBV20-1 to TRBJ2-7, with 7 bases matching TRBD1. Germline CDR1 and CDR2: DFQATT and SNEGSKA (reference sequence). CDR3 length: 11 residues. The V segment lost 6 bases and the J segment 4 bases; nucleotides outside the gene matches: 3. For the CDR3, the DNA is TGCAGTGCAGGGACAGATTACGAGCAGTACTTC. The encoded protein is CSAGTDYEQYF.

The chain has TRBV2 and TRBJ2-7; D ambiguous. The V and J ends lost 7 bases and 5 bases respectively, with 6 bases between them. The CDR3 totals 10 residues. CDR1 and CDR2 (germline): SNHLY, FYNNEI. DNA for the CDR3: TGTGCCAGCATGGTGCACGAGCAGTACTTC. This sequence encodes CASMVHEQYF. The full variable domain, rest sourced from reference TRBV2 and TRBJ2-7, is EPEVTQTPSHQVTQMGQEVILRCVPISNHLYFYWYRQILGQKVEFLVSFYNNEISEKSEIFDDQFSVERPDGSNFTLKIRSTKLEDSAMYFCASMVHEQYFGPGTRLTVT.

As concerns this clone: The same CDR3 arises from other DNA sequences in this sample as well. V usage is TRBV15 and J usage is TRBJ1-5; D remains unclear. The germline V gene encodes CDR1 LNHNV and CDR2 YYDKDF (reference sequence). This CDR3 comprises 12 residues. The germline V and J ends were trimmed by 3 bases and 2 bases, with 2 bases remaining between them. The CDR3 DNA reads TGTGCCACCAGCAGCGGCAATCAGCCCCAGCATTTT. Protein: CATSSGNQPQHF. Supplemented by reference TRBV15 and TRBJ1-5, the full variable domain reads DAMVIQNPRYQVTQFGKPVTLSCSQTLNHNVMYWYQQKSSQAPKLLFHYYDKDFNNEADTPDNFQSRRPNTSFCFLDIRSPGLGDTAMYLCATSSGNQPQHFGDGTRLSIL.

This chain joins TRBV2 and TRBJ2-7; 10 nucleotides agree with TRBD1. This CDR3 spans 14 amino acids. Trimming at V came to 6 bases and at J to 6 bases, leaving 8 bases not matched to a gene. CDR1 is SNHLY, CDR2 FYNNEI, per germline. This chain's CDR3 is CASSRTGGGSEQYF. CDR3 coding DNA: TGTGCCAGCAGCCGGACAGGGGGAGGATCCGAGCAGTACTTC.

This chain joins TRBV2 and TRBJ2-7; 7 bases map to TRBD1. The CDR3 consists of 15 residues. Germline V gene data show CDR1 as SNHLY and CDR2 as FYNNEI. Trimming cost V 1 base and J 3 bases; bases outside gene matches: 6. Written as DNA, the CDR3 is TGTGCCAGCAGTGAAGTTGGGGCAGGGGGCTACGAGCAGTACTTC. Protein product: CASSEVGAGGYEQYF.

The gene calls are TRBV9 and TRBJ2-1; a possible D gene is TRBD2 (6 bases). Germline V gene data show CDR1 as SGDLS and CDR2 as YYNGEE. This CDR3 comprises 15 residues. Trimming removed 7 bases at V and 0 bases at J, with 14 bases between. This CDR3 reads CASGGTLSSYNEQFF. The CDR3 region has the DNA TGTGCCAGCGGAGGGACTTTGAGCTCCTACAATGAGCAGTTCTTC.

This chain joins TRBV9 and TRBJ1-1, with D possibly TRBD1 on 5 matching bases. The CDR3 extends over 14 amino acids. V lost 6 bases and J 2 bases, leaving 14 bases between the germline ends. Per germline, CDR1 SGDLS and CDR2 YYNGEE. The CDR3 spells CASTEKGSNTEAFF. The DNA for the CDR3 is TGTGCCAGCACCGAAAAGGGGTCTAACACTGAAGCTTTCTTT.

The V and J genes are TRBV21-1 and TRBJ2-7; no check of the table's D call, TRBD2, against the DNA was made. TRBV21-1 is given as a pseudogene. This CDR3 is built from 16 residues. DNA of the CDR3: TGTGCCAGCAGCAGCCCAACTAGCGGGACTTGCCGGGAGCAGTACTTC. Its protein is CASSSPTSGTCREQYF.

The rearrangement links TRBV4-3 to TRBJ2-7; 9 nucleotides line up with TRBD2. This CDR3 is 14 amino acids long. The germline V gene has CDR1 LGHNA and CDR2 YSLEER. V dropped 3 bases and J dropped 2; count of bases not matched to a gene: 2. CDR3 coding DNA: TGCGCCAGCAGCCAGACTAGCGGCACCTACGAGCAGTACTTC. It yields the protein CASSQTSGTYEQYF.

The J gene is TRBJ2-7, the V gene TRBV7-6; D unresolved. V was trimmed by 2 bases and J by 2 bases, leaving 10 bases between them. Germline lookup yields CDR1 SGHVS and CDR2 FNYEAQ. The CDR3 loop spans 14 amino acids. The CDR3: CASSLSPTPYEQYF. The CDR3 DNA follows: TGTGCCAGCAGCTTAAGTCCTACCCCCTACGAGCAGTACTTC.

The V gene is TRBV6-5, the J gene TRBJ2-7, with D uncertain. The germline CDR1 and CDR2 sequences are MNHEY and SVGAGI. The CDR3 length is 13 residues. V was cut by 8 bases and J by 6 bases, with 17 bases left in between. In DNA form, the CDR3 reads TGTGCCAGCGGGGATATGGGTCCAGTCGAGCAGTACTTC. The encoded protein is CASGDMGPVEQYF.

This rearrangement joins TRBV19 to TRBJ2-1, with D possibly being TRBD2 (6 bases). Trimming cost V 6 bases and J 8 bases, with 20 bases left between them. This CDR3 contains 15 residues. CDR1 is LNHDA, CDR2 SQIVND, per germline (reference sequence). The CDR3, as DNA: TGTGCCAGTAGGGTCAGGGTGGGAGGTCACTATGAGCAGTTCTTC. This encodes CASRVRVGGHYEQFF.